The rows below give T cell receptor beta chains drawn from one sample of a study of T cells expressing NK-cell markers. TCRdb re-called the 5' RACE reads; one entry per CDR3 protein, DNA not given. This repertoire includes 350,000 to 450,000 distinct CDR3 sequences. Sequencing was done on a sample of blood T cells: a sorted CD56 or NKG2C T cell subset, CD4+ or CD8+ T cells, or bulk PBMC T cells (not recorded which). Receptors originate from a man aged 18 to 69 in good health. Each CDR3 is given with its conserved first and last residue.

J gene	V gene	CDR3 protein
TRBJ2-1	TRBV18	CASSPTLAGGQYNEQFF
TRBJ1-1	TRBV30	CAWSVMHRAGAEAFF
TRBJ2-3	TRBV18	CASSSGHPTDTQYF
TRBJ2-3	TRBV4-2	CASSQALLAGGPPSTDTQYF
TRBJ2-1	TRBV10-3	CATQRQGGNEQFF
TRBJ1-4	TRBV2	CASRHRGLNEKLFF
TRBJ2-1	TRBV7-2	CASSLSIGGGQLYNEQFF
TRBJ2-5	TRBV7-9	CASSPLGQEETQYF
TRBJ2-4	TRBV28	CASRDRGAKNIQYF
TRBJ1-1	TRBV2	CASSEGYGRNTEAFF
TRBJ2-7	TRBV20-1	CSARARTPIYEQYF